In this sample, the clone carrying this T cell receptor beta chain turned up once. Its cognate antigen is unknown. Some clones are missing from TCRdb's copy, which holds only in-frame ones; the method was immunoSEQ multiplex PCR. Of 35,000 to 50,000 clones listed, 73% are singletons. The data originate from a study of radiotherapy plus CTLA-4 blockade in lung cancer. Findings and caveats of the study: TCR clones of tumor origin grew in blood after radiotherapy plus ipilimumab.

Chemo-refractory metastatic non-small-cell lung cancer patients underwent focal radiation alongside CTLA-4 blockade with ipilimumab. Looked up from germline, CDR1 is MNHEY and CDR2 is SVGAGI. The CDR3 contains 15 residues. The starting material was peripheral blood, obtained from a patient treated with radiotherapy plus ipilimumab. This chain connects TRBV6-5 to TRBJ2-5; TRBD1 aligns across 10 bases. The J call may not be correct, given that the DNA end is closer to TRBJ2-7. The source of this sequence is a human donor with non-small cell lung cancer who had a complete response to radiotherapy plus ipilimumab. Written as DNA, the CDR3 is TGTGCCAGCAGTTACTCGACAGGGGGCGGTTACGAGCAGTACTTC. The encoded protein is CASSYSTGGGYEQYF.